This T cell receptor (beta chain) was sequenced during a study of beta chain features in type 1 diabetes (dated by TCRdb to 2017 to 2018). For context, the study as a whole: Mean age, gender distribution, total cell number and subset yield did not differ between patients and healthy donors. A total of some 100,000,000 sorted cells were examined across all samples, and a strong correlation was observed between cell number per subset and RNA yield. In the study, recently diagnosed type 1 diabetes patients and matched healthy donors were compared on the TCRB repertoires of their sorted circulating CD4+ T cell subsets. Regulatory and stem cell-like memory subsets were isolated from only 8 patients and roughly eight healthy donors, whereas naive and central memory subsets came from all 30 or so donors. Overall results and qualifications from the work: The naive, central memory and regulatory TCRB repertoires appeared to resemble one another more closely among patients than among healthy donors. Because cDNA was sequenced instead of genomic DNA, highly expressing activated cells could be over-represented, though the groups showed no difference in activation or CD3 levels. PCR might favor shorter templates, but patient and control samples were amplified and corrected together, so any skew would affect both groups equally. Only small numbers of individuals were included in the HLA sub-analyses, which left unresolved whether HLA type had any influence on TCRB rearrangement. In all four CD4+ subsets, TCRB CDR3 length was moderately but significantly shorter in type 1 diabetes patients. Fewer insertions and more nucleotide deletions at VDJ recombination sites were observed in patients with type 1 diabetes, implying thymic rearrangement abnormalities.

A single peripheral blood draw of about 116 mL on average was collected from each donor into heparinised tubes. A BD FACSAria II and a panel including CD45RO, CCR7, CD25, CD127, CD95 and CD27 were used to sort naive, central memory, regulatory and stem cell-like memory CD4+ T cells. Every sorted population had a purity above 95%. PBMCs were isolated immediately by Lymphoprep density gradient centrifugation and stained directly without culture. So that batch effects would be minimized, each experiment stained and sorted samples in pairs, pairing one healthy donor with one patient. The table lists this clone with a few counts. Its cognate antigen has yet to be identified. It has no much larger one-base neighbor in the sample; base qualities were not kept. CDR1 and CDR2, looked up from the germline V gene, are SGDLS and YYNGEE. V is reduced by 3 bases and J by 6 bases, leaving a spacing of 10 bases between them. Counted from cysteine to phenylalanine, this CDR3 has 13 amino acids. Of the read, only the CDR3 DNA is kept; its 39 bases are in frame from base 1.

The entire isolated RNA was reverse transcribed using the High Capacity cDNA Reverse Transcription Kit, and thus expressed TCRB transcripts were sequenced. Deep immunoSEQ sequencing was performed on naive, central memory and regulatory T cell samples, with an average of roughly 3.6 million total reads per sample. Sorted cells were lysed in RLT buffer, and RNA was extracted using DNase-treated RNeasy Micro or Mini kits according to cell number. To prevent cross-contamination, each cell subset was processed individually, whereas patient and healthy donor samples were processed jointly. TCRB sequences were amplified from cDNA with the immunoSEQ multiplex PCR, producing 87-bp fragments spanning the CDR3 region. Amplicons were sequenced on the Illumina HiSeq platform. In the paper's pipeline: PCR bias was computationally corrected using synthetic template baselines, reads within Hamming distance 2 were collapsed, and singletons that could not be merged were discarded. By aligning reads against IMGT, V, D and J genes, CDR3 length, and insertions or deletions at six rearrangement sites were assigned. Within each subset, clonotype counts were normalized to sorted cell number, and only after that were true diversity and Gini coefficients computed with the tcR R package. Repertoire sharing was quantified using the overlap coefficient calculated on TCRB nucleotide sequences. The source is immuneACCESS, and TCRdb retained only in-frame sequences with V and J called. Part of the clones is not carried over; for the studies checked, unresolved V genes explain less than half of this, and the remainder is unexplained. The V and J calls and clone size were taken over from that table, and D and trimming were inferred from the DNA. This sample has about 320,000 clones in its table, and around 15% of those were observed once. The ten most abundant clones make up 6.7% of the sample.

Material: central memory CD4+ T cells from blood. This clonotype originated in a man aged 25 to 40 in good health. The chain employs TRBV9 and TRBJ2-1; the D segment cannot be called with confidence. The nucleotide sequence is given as TGTGCCAGCAGCGCCCCCAGCAGCAATGAGCAGTTCTTC. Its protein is CASSAPSSNEQFF.